A single sample is the source of the 23 T cell receptor beta chains below, sequenced in a study of blood T cells in healthy people across ages. PCR was performed a second time for roughly 7 to 12 cycles using a sample-barcoded 5' primer and a J-beta primer mix. TCRdb reprocessed the 5' RACE reads with MiXCR, giving one entry per CDR3 protein. Of hundreds of thousands of distinct CDR3 sequences in the sample, 25% to 30% were seen once. Specimen: blood. The receptors come from a woman in her 70s in good health.

Turning to this clonotype: The junction differs from germline at one of its ends, possibly a read error. The rearrangement uses TRBV2 and TRBJ2-1; the D call may be TRBD1 or TRBD2 (5 bases each). The CDR3 extends over 17 amino acids. Per the germline V gene, CDR1 is SNHLY and CDR2 is FYNNEI. The CDR3 region is CASKAIGASGTDNEQCF. CDR3 nucleotides: TGTGCCAGCAAAGCAATCGGGGCCAGCGGAACCGACAATGAGCAGTGCTTC. Filled out from reference TRBV2 and TRBJ2-1, the complete variable domain reads EPEVTQTPSHQVTQMGQEVILRCVPISNHLYFYWYRQILGQKVEFLVSFYNNEISEKSEIFDDQFSVERPDGSNFTLKIRSTKLEDSAMYFCASKAIGASGTDNEQCFGPGTRLTVL.

The CDR3: CASSQLSGTEAFF. DNA for the CDR3: TGCGCCAGCAGCCAACTCAGTGGCACTGAAGCTTTCTTT. The chain combines TRBV5-1 with TRBJ1-1; the D is unclear. The CDR3 has 13 amino acids. V lost 4 bases, J lost 4 bases, and 11 bases lay in between. In germline, CDR1 is SGHRS, CDR2 YFSETQ.

This clonotype was counted at least ten times. This chain links TRBV5-1 with TRBJ2-5; perhaps TRBD1 as D (5 bases). V gave up 4 bases and J gave up 0 bases, with 10 bases separating them. In germline, CDR1 is SGHRS, CDR2 YFSETQ. This CDR3 spans 14 amino acids. Here the CDR3 DNA reads TGCGCCAGCAGCCGGCAGACAGACCAAGAGACCCAGTACTTC. Translation: CASSRQTDQETQYF.

The chain has TRBV28 and TRBJ2-5; 11 bases fit TRBD2. Losses at the gene ends were 1 base for V and 2 bases for J; bases not matched to a gene: 3. Germline CDR1 is MDHEN and CDR2 is SYDVKM. CDR3 length: 16 residues. Written as DNA, the CDR3 is TGTGCCAGCAGTTTATCGAGGACTAGCGGGCAAGAGACCCAGTACTTC. This translates into CASSLSRTSGQETQYF.

The chain links TRBV11-2 to TRBJ2-2; 7 bases fit TRBD1. After removal of 6 bases from V and 6 bases from J, the junction contained 4 bases not matched to a gene. The CDR3 consists of 13 residues. Germline CDR1 reads SGHAT; CDR2 reads FQNNGV. The CDR3 sequence is CASRGQAPGELFF. The CDR3 DNA reads as TGTGCCAGCAGAGGACAGGCCCCCGGGGAGCTGTTTTTT.

This clonotype occurred a few times. One junction end does not reproduce the germline sequence, and a read error may be involved. The chain is built from TRBV11-1 and TRBJ2-4, with 9 bases matching TRBD1. The CDR3 is made up of 15 amino acids. Per the germline V gene, CDR1 is SGHAT and CDR2 is FQDESV (reference sequence). Here the CDR3 DNA reads TGTGTCAGCAGCCTTGACAGGGGGTCCAAAAACATTCAGTACTTC. Translated, it gives CVSSLDRGSKNIQYF. Filled out from reference TRBV11-1 and TRBJ2-4, the complete variable domain reads EAEVAQSPRYKITEKSQAVAFWCDPISGHATLYWYRQILGQGPELLVQFQDESVVDDSQLPKDRFSAERLKGVDSTLKIQPAELGDSAMYLCVSSLDRGSKNIQYFGAGTRLSVL.

This clonotype was detected only a few times. The V gene is TRBV5-1, the J gene TRBJ2-2; D is possibly TRBD1 (6 bases). The CDR3 spans 16 residues. CDR1 and CDR2 (germline): SGHRS, YFSETQ. V shed 2 bases and J shed 5 bases, with 16 bases lying between them. DNA for the CDR3: TGCGCCAGCAGCTTCCAAGGGGGAAGGCGAACCGGGGAGCTGTTTTTT. Residues: CASSFQGGRRTGELFF.

This clonotype has only one observation. This CDR3 is CASSRPFGGLAEAFF. The CDR3 DNA follows: TGTGCCAGCAGCCGTCCTTTCGGGGGCTTGGCTGAAGCTTTCTTT. The V and J genes are TRBV6-6 and TRBJ1-1; possibly TRBD1 for D (6 bases). Germline lookup yields CDR1 MNHNY and CDR2 SVGAGI (reference sequence). Trimming removed 6 bases from V and 6 bases from J, with 20 bases in between. This CDR3 region has 15 residues.

V and J are TRBV7-2 and TRBJ1-4; D gene ambiguous. The CDR3 has 14 amino acids. Per the germline V gene, CDR1 is SGHTA and CDR2 is FQGNSA. V was trimmed by 5 bases and J by 5 bases, leaving 12 bases between them. The CDR3 here is CASSPWTLNEKLFF. In nucleotides, the CDR3 is TGTGCCAGCAGCCCTTGGACCTTAAATGAAAAACTGTTTTTT. Full variable domain (remainder filled in from reference TRBV7-2 and TRBJ1-4): GAGVSQSPSNKVTEKGKDVELRCDPISGHTALYWYRQSLGQGLEFLIYFQGNSAPDKSGLPSDRFSAERTGGSVSTLTIQRTQQEDSAVYLCASSPWTLNEKLFFGSGTQLSVL.

This clonotype appeared a few times. The chain uses TRBV7-9 and TRBJ1-2, with D possibly TRBD1 on 6 matching bases. V dropped 7 bases and J dropped 4 bases, with 16 bases sitting between them. CDR3 length: 14 residues. From germline, CDR1 is SEHNR and CDR2 FQNEAQ (reference sequence). The CDR3 coding sequence is TGTGCCAGCATCAAAGAAGGGGGAAGCTATGGCTACACCTTC. As protein: CASIKEGGSYGYTF. Full variable domain (rest looked up from reference TRBV7-9 and TRBJ1-2): DTGVSQNPRHKITKRGQNVTFRCDPISEHNRLYWYRQTLGQGPEFLTYFQNEAQLEKSRLLSDRFSAERPKGSFSTLEIQRTEQGDSAMYLCASIKEGGSYGYTFGSGTRLTVV.

In DNA, the CDR3 is TGCAGTGCTAGAGCTTCGGGGACTAGCGGGAACGAGCAGTACTTC. This translates into CSARASGTSGNEQYF. The chain employs TRBV20-1 and TRBJ2-7; 13 bases map to TRBD2. The CDR3 has 15 amino acids. Germline values: CDR1 DFQATT, CDR2 SNEGSKA (reference sequence). Trimming at V came to 1 base and at J to 5 bases, leaving 5 bases not matched to a gene.

A few counts support this clonotype. CDR3 nucleotides: TGTGCCAGCAGGAGCTACGTTTCGGGGGGTTCACCCCTCCACTTT. Protein sequence: CASRSYVSGGSPLHF. The chain joins TRBV27 to TRBJ1-6, with a tentative D call TRBD1 (5 bases). The CDR3 is 15 amino acids. Looked up from germline, CDR1 is MNHEY and CDR2 is SMNVEV (reference sequence). Trimming shortened V by 6 bases and J by 9 bases, and 18 bases separated the two germline ends.

This chain joins TRBV2 and TRBJ2-7, with D possibly being TRBD1 (6 bases). The CDR3 is 15 residues long. The V end was cut by 5 bases, the J end by 5 bases, with 19 bases between. Germline-derived CDR1 and CDR2 are SNHLY and FYNNEI. The CDR3 sequence is CASSMNPGVINEQYF. In DNA form, the CDR3 reads TGTGCCAGCAGTATGAATCCAGGGGTTATCAACGAGCAGTACTTC.

The J gene is TRBJ2-1, the V gene TRBV10-3; TRBD2 might be the D (5 bases). CDR1 and CDR2 from the germline V gene are ENHRY and SYGVKD. The CDR3 covers 17 residues. Trimming removed 10 bases from V and 5 bases from J, with 27 bases in between. The DNA for the CDR3 is TGTGCCAACGGAACCCCTTTCTCGGGAACGCCGAACAATGAGCAGTTCTTC. Encoded protein: CANGTPFSGTPNNEQFF.

This clonotype was recorded many times. The V call is TRBV7-3, the J call TRBJ2-1; D is ambiguous. CDR1 is SGHTA, CDR2 FQGTGA, per germline. This CDR3 has 14 amino acids. Trimming pared 1 base from V and 4 bases from J, leaving 8 bases between. The CDR3 here is CASSLIPRYNEQFF. The CDR3, as DNA: TGTGCCAGCAGCTTAATCCCTAGGTACAATGAGCAGTTCTTC.

A few counts support this clonotype. The chain carries TRBV10-3 and TRBJ2-7; possible D gene TRBD2, 6 bases. The length of the CDR3 is 12 residues. V was clipped by 5 bases and J by 7 bases, with 12 bases between them. Per the germline V gene, CDR1 is ENHRY and CDR2 is SYGVKD. The CDR3 DNA sequence: TGTGCCATCAGTACGGAGGGGTGGGAGCAGTACTTC. Encoded protein: CAISTEGWEQYF.

The gene calls are TRBV5-6 and TRBJ1-2; D ambiguous. V dropped 0 bases and J dropped 4 bases, with 13 bases sitting between them. The CDR3 contains 15 residues. Looked up from germline, CDR1 is SGHDT and CDR2 is YYEEEE. CDR3 coding DNA: TGTGCCAGCAGCTTGGGTTCTGGCGGCCCCTATGGCTACACCTTC. Amino acid sequence: CASSLGSGGPYGYTF.

This clonotype was seen only a few times. CDR3 sequence (DNA): TGCAGCGTTGTGAAGGGGTCAGGTGAAAAACTGTTTTTT. Amino acid sequence: CSVVKGSGEKLFF. J is TRBJ1-4 and V is TRBV29-1, with a weak D call TRBD1 (5 bases). CDR3 length: 13 residues. Germline CDR1 and CDR2: SQVTM and ANQGSEA. The ends were cut back, 4 bases at V and 7 bases at J, with 13 bases in the middle.

The table lists this clonotype with a few counts. This chain connects TRBV7-9 to TRBJ2-1; D is perhaps TRBD1 or TRBD2 (5 bases each). Germline CDR1 and CDR2: SEHNR and FQNEAQ (reference sequence). V was trimmed by 1 base and J by 5 bases, leaving 12 bases between them. CDR3 length: 15 residues. The DNA of the CDR3 is TGTGCCAGCAGCTTAGGGGACCTCTATAACAATGAGCAGTTCTTC. This codes for CASSLGDLYNNEQFF. Using reference TRBV7-9 and TRBJ2-1 for the parts outside the CDR3, the full variable domain is DTGVSQNPRHKITKRGQNVTFRCDPISEHNRLYWYRQTLGQGPEFLTYFQNEAQLEKSRLLSDRFSAERPKGSFSTLEIQRTEQGDSAMYLCASSLGDLYNNEQFFGPGTRLTVL.

In the case of this clonotype: The germline gene is not matched at one end of the junction; a read error may be the cause. The rearrangement joins TRBV3-1 to TRBJ2-1, with D tentatively TRBD2 (5 bases). The CDR3 spans 14 residues. Germline V gene data show CDR1 as LGHDT and CDR2 as YNNKEL (reference sequence). The DNA for the CDR3 is TGTGCCAGCAGCCCCCTACGGGGTCAGGAGACCCGGTACTTC. As protein: CASSPLRGQETRYF.

This clonotype was counted between two and nine times. Its ends do not fully match the called genes, so a read error is possible. CDR3 bases: TGTGCCAGCAGCCAAGATAGGCTAGCAGGCAATGAGCGGTTCTTC. Protein product: CASSQDRLAGNERFF. The V and J genes are TRBV3-1 and TRBJ2-1; D perhaps matches TRBD2 (5 bases). The CDR3 covers 15 residues. Germline V gene lookup returns CDR1 LGHDT and CDR2 YNNKEL (reference sequence).

The CDR3: CASSAPGVGTDTQYF. CDR3 coding DNA: TGTGCCAGCAGTGCTCCCGGGGTTGGCACAGATACGCAGTATTTT. V is TRBV6-1 and J is TRBJ2-3, with a weak D call TRBD2 (5 bases). The V end lost 4 bases, the J end lost 1 base, and 12 bases lay between the germline ends. The V gene's germline CDR1 is MNHNS and CDR2 SASEGT. The CDR3 loop spans 15 amino acids.

Ten or more counts support this clonotype. The V and J genes are TRBV14 and TRBJ1-2; D is undetermined. This CDR3 region has 16 residues. V was trimmed by 1 base and J by 7 bases, leaving 19 bases between them. From germline, CDR1 is SGHDN and CDR2 FVKESK. Here the CDR3 reads CASSQASPKEKGGYTF. The CDR3 bases are TGTGCCAGCAGCCAAGCATCCCCAAAGGAGAAGGGTGGCTACACCTTC.